One TCR beta chain is described in this entry. For the second PCR, which ran for roughly 6 to 11 cycles, a sample-barcoded 5' primer and a J-beta primer mix were used. A single record per CDR3 protein comes from TCRdb applying MiXCR to the 5' RACE reads. The sample has about 580,000 distinct CDR3 sequences, around 50% seen once; the top ten hold 20% to 25%. Those donating, healthy Caucasian individuals from Russia, were aged roughly 6 to 90. CDR1 and CDR2 from the germline V gene are MDHEN and SYDVKM. The CDR3 length is 14 residues. Trimming stripped 3 bases from V and 1 base from J, with 8 bases between. This sample is part of a study of blood T cells in healthy people across ages.

V gene TRBV28 combines with J gene TRBJ2-3; D not certain. This receptor was taken from a man aged 80 or over in good health. Sequencing was carried out using blood. The chain's CDR3 is CASSFLSGTDTQYF. CDR3 DNA sequence: TGTGCCAGCAGTTTTCTAAGCGGCACAGATACGCAGTATTTT.